This T cell receptor (beta chain) was obtained from a study of T cell repertoires in cytomegalovirus infection. At the level of the study: CMV epitopes that were recently identified and HLA-C-restricted were used alongside well-studied HLA-B-restricted ones.

CDR1 and CDR2 from the germline V gene are MNHEY and SVGAGI. The germline V and J ends were trimmed by 5 bases and 4 bases, with 12 bases remaining between them. The CDR3 spans 14 residues. Study-wide points: HLA-C-restricted, CMV-specific TCR beta clonotypes were dominant ex vivo. Summed frequency of public TCR beta families distinguished CMV carriers with the relevant HLA.

From the reads, TCRdb called clonotypes with MiXCR, one entry per CDR3 protein. This table has some 920,000 distinct CDR3 sequences, around 30% appearing once. For this clonotype: No antigen is known for it.

The chain recombines TRBV6-5 with TRBJ2-1; tentatively, D is TRBD1 (6 bases). Sample: cultured CD8+ T cells from PBMCs, taken from culture after CMV antigen stimulation. The clonotype was recovered from a human donor in good health (CMV status not recorded). Some clones in this sample may be carry-over from other donors' samples. Written as DNA, the CDR3 is TGTGCCAGCAGTACCCCCACAGGGTACAATGAGCAGTTCTTC. It specifies CASSTPTGYNEQFF.